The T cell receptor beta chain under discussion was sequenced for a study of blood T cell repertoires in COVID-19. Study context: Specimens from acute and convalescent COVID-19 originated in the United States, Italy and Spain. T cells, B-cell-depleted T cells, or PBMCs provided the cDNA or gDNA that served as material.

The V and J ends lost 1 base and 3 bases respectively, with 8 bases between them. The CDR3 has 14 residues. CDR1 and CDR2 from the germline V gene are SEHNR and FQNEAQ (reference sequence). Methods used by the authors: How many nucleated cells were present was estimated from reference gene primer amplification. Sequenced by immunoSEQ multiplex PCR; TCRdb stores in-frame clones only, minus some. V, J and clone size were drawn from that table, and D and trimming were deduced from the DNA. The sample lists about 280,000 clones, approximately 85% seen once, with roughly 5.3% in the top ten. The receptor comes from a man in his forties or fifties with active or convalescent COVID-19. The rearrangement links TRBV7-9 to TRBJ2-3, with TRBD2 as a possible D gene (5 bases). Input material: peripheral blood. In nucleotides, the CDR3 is TGTGCCAGCAGCTTAGTGAGGGTAACAGATACGCAGTATTTT. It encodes CASSLVRVTDTQYF.